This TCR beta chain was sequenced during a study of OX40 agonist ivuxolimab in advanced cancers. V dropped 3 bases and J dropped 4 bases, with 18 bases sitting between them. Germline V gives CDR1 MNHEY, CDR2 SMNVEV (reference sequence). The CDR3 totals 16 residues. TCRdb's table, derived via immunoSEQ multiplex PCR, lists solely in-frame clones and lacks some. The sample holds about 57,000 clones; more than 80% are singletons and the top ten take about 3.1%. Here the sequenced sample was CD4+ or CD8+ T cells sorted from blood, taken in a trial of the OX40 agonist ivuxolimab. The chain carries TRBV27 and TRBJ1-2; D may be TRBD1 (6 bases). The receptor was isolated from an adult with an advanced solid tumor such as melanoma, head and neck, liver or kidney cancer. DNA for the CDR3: TGTGCCAGCAGTTTTAACGTCGGCAGGGGAGGCTATGGCTACACCTTC. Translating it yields CASSFNVGRGGYGYTF.